This T cell receptor (beta chain) was identified in a study of cytomegalovirus exposure and HLA in healthy donors. The study, taken as a whole, reports: In vitro experiments confirmed that a few CMV-associated chains were specific for CMV antigens. Diagnosis of cytomegalovirus status made by the classifier reportedly showed high specificity and sensitivity. Some TCR beta chains (approximately 180 of them) were listed as cytomegalovirus-associated.

Generated by immunoSEQ multiplex PCR, the TCRdb table keeps only in-frame clones and is missing some. Of about 160,000 clones in the sample, around 81% were seen once. CDR1 is MNHNS and CDR2 is SASEGT in the germline V gene. V shed 3 bases and J shed 6 bases, with 12 bases lying between them. This CDR3 contains 13 residues. Turning to this clone: Its antigen is not known.

Sequenced sample: PBMCs. The receptor's source is a young man in good health and CMV-seropositive. The chain joins TRBV6-1 to TRBJ2-7; no firm D call. CDR3 amino acids: CASSDTRSSEQYF. CDR3 in DNA: TGTGCCAGCAGTGACACCCGGTCAAGCGAGCAGTACTTC.